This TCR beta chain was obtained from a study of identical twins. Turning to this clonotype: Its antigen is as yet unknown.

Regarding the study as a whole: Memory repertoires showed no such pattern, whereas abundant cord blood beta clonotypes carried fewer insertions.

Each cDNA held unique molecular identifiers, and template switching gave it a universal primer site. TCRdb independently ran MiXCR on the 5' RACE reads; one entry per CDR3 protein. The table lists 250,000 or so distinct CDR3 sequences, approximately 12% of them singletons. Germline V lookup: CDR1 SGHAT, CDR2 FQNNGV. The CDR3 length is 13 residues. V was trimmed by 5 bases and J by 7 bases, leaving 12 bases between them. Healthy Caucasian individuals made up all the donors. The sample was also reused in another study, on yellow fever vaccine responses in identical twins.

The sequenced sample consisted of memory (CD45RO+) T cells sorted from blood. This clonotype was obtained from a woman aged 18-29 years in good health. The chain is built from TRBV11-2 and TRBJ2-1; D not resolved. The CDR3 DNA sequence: TGTGCCAGCAGCCAAACATCAACGAATGAGCAGTTCTTC. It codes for CASSQTSTNEQFF.